This T cell receptor beta chain came from a study of blood T cell repertoires in COVID-19. Libraries were prepared by immunoSEQ multiplex PCR; TCRdb keeps only in-frame clonotypes and omits some of them. The data hold around 240,000 clones, with 70% to 90% observed a single time. The CDR3 is 11 amino acids. Per the germline V gene, CDR1 is ENHRY and CDR2 is SYGVKD. Trimming removed 6 bases from V and 6 bases from J, with 7 bases in between. On this clone itself: This CDR3 is also generated by other DNA sequences in the sample.

Exposed participants came across a COVID-19 case within 2 weeks before study entry. The genes are TRBV10-3 and TRBJ2-3; D is uncertain. The sequenced sample consisted of PBMCs or T cells enriched from blood (not recorded which). This sequence originates from a man over 45 who had been exposed to COVID-19. The CDR3 loop is CAIRSVDTQYF. In nucleotides, the CDR3 is TGTGCCATCAGATCGGTGGATACGCAGTATTTT.